The clone carrying this T cell receptor (beta chain) was counted many times. Trimming pared 7 bases from V and 2 bases from J, leaving 16 bases between. CDR1 is SNHLY, CDR2 FYNNEI, per germline. This CDR3 is 15 amino acids long. Amplified TCR beta CDR3 regions came from RNA transcripts. Researchers ran a first-round RT-PCR on the TCR CDR3 using the HTBI primer set. TCRdb reprocessed the multiplex PCR reads with MiXCR, giving one entry per CDR3 protein. The sample carries a few hundred thousand distinct CDR3 sequences, approximately 17% recorded once. This sample is part of a study of T cells in Graves' hyperthyroidism and ophthalmopathy.

The sequence was collected from a man younger than 35 with Graves' ophthalmopathy. This sequence joins TRBV2 and TRBJ2-3, with D perhaps assigned TRBD1 or TRBD2 (5 bases each). The sample consisted of blood. CDR3 amino acids: CASMNSAGATDTQYF. For the CDR3, the DNA is TGTGCCAGCATGAACTCCGCCGGGGCCACAGATACGCAGTATTTT.